This TCR beta chain originates from a study of T-cell memory formation after mild COVID-19. Whole-study results and caveats: Pre-infection memory showed some responding clones, and this suggested that cross-reactive memory joined.

TCR alpha and TCR beta cDNA libraries carrying sample barcodes and UMIs came from 5'RACE with constant-segment primers. TCRdb redid the calling of the 5' RACE reads with MiXCR, one entry per CDR3 protein. The table records about 470,000 distinct CDR3 sequences, around a quarter of them present only once. This clonotype has just a few counts. Its target is not known. Germline CDR1 is GTSNPN and CDR2 is SVGIG (reference sequence). This CDR3 has 13 residues. With 2 bases clipped from V and 3 bases from J, the junction kept 1 base outside the gene matches. The V gene is TRBV30, the J gene TRBJ2-7; TRBD2 matches at 10 bases. The clonotype comes from an adult woman who had mild COVID-19 (a few samples of this study predate the infection). Cell type and time point are not known. The sequencing input was PBMCs or a T cell subset sorted from them (not recorded which). Written as DNA, the CDR3 is TGTGCCTGGAGTACTAGCGGGATCTACGAGCAGTACTTC. This codes for CAWSTSGIYEQYF. The variable domain in full, completed from reference TRBV30 and TRBJ2-7, reads SQTIHQWPATLVQPVGSPLSLECTVEGTSNPNLYWYRQAAGRGLQLLFYSVGIGQISSEVPQNLSASRPQDRQFILSSKKLLLSDSGFYLCAWSTSGIYEQYFGPGTRLTVT.